This T cell receptor beta chain was retrieved from a study of regulatory T cells in long-lasting Graves disease. Broader study findings: The study found TRBV28, TRBJ1-2 and TRBJ2-5 favored in persistent disease.

As to time point: persistent/refractory GD, antithyroid drugs over 5 years with positive TRAb. The TCR library used RNA extracted from PBMCs. The V end lost 4 bases, the J end lost 2 bases, and 17 bases lay between the germline ends. CDR1 MNHEY and CDR2 SMNVEV come from the germline V gene (reference sequence). The CDR3 covers 16 residues. This clonotype was seen a handful of times. What it binds is not known. In building TCR beta libraries, iRepertoire HTBI primers were used together with Arm-PCR of CDR3 regions. TCRdb redid the calling of the multiplex PCR reads with MiXCR, one entry per CDR3 protein. This table has 450,000 or so distinct CDR3 sequences, less than 25% appearing once.

Specimen: peripheral blood mononuclear cells (PBMCs), collected when the disease was refractory, from a patient treated with antithyroid drugs. The TCR was taken from a female donor with Graves disease. The chain combines TRBV27 with TRBJ1-1; D gene uncertain. The CDR3 is CASSSLSLSGNTEAFF. DNA of the CDR3: TGTGCCAGCAGTTCTTTGTCACTAAGCGGAAACACTGAAGCTTTCTTT.